This T cell receptor beta chain was identified during a study of neurological immune-mediated disorders. This clonotype has at least ten counts. As yet, its antigen is unknown. Study-level results: HTLV-1-associated myelopathy had the most TCR clonal expansion, while multiple sclerosis had the least, a level that fell below healthy controls. CDR3 amino acid sequences found in expanded clones were never shared across subjects, suggesting private repertoires in all groups.

Source material was 2 million unsorted PBMCs, stored at -80 °C in RNAlater. Synthesis of cDNA was accomplished via 5'RACE employing 10-nucleotide random UMIs. Each CDR3 protein gets one entry after TCRdb re-called the 5' RACE reads with MiXCR. Of tens of thousands of distinct CDR3 sequences listed, around a tenth were seen once; the top ten hold 6.6%. The V gene's germline CDR1 is MNHEY and CDR2 SMNVEV (reference sequence). Trimming took 4 bases from V and 1 from J, leaving 13 bases between them. The CDR3 spans 15 residues. V usage is TRBV27 and J usage is TRBJ1-1; D gene uncertain. The receptor was isolated from a woman aged 30 to 39 with HTLV-1-associated myelopathy (HAM/TSP). The sequenced sample was PBMCs. Written as DNA, the CDR3 is TGTGCCAGCAGTTCTACTCCACAGTCGAACACTGAAGCTTTCTTT. It is translated as CASSSTPQSNTEAFF.